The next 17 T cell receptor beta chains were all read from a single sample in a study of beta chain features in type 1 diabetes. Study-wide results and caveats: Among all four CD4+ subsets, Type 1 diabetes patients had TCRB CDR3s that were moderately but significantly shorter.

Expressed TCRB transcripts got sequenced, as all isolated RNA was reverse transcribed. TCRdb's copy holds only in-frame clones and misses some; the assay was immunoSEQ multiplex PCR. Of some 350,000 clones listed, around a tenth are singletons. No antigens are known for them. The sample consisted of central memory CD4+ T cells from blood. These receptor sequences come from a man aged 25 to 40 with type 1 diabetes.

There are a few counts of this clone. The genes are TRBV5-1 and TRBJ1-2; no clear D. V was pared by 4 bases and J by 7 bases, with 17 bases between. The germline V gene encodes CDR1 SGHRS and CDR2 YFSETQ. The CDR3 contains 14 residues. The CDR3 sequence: CASSLLSPRSGYTF. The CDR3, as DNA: TGCGCCAGCAGCCTCTTGAGCCCAAGGAGTGGCTACACCTTC.

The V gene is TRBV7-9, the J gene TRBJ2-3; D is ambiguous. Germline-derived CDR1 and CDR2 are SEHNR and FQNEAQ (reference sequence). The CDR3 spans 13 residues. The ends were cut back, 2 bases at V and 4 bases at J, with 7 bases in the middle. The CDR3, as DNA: TGTGCCAGCAGCTTATCCCCAGCAGATACGCAGTATTTT. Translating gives CASSLSPADTQYF.

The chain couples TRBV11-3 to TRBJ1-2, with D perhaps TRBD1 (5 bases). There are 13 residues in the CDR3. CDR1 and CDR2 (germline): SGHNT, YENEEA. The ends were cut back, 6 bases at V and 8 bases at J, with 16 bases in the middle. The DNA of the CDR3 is TGTGCCAGCAGATTACCCCCAGGGCGAGGCTACACCTTC. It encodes CASRLPPGRGYTF.

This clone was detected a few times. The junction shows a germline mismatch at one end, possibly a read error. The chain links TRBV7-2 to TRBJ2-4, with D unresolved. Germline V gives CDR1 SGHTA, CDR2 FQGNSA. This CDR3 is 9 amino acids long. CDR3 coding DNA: TGTGCCAGCAGCTTTGTTTTGGGGTTC. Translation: CASSFVLGF.

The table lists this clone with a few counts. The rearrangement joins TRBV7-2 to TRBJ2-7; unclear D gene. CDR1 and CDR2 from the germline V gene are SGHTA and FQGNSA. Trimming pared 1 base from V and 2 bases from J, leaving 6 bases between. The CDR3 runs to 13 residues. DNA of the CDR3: TGTGCCAGCAGCTTAGACAGTACCTACGAGCAGTACTTC. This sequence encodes CASSLDSTYEQYF.

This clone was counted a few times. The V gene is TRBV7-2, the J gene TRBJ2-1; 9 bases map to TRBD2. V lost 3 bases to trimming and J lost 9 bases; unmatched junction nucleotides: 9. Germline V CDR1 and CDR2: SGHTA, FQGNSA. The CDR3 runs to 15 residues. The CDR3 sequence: CASSFQGGRAGEQFF. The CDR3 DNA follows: TGTGCCAGCAGCTTTCAGGGCGGGAGGGCAGGTGAGCAGTTCTTC.

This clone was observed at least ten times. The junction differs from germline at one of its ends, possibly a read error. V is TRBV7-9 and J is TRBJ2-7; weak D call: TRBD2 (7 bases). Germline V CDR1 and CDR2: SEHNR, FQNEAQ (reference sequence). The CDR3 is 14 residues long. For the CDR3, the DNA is TGTGCCAGCAGCTTAGCGGACGGGGGGCCAGCGGCACACTTC. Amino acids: CASSLADGGPAAHF.

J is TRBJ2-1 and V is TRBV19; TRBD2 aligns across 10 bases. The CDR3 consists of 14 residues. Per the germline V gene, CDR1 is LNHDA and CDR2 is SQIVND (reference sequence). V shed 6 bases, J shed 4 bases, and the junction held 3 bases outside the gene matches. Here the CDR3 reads CASRSGREYNEQFF. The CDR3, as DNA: TGTGCCAGTAGGAGCGGGAGGGAGTACAATGAGCAGTTCTTC.

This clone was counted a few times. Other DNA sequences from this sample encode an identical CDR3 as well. CDR3 coding DNA: TGTGCCAGCAGCTTTTTAGCGGGAAGCTACAATGAGCAGTTCTTC. Its protein is CASSFLAGSYNEQFF. The J gene is TRBJ2-1, the V gene TRBV11-2; 8 nucleotides line up with TRBD2. J was trimmed by 3 bases and V by 3 bases; bases with no gene match: 4. The CDR3 is made up of 15 amino acids. CDR1 and CDR2 from the germline V gene are SGHAT and FQNNGV.

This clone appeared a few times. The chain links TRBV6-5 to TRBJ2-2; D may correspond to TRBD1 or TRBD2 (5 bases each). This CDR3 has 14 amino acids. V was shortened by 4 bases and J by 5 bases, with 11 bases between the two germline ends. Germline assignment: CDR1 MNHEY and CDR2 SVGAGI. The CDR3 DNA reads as TGTGCCAGCAGTTCCGGGACCGCTACCGGGGAGCTGTTTTTT. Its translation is CASSSGTATGELFF.

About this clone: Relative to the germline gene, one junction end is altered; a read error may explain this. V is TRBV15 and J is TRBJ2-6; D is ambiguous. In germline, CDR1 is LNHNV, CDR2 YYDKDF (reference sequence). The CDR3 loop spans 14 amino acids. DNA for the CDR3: TGTGCCACCGGCAGAGCTGCTGGGGCCAACGTCCTGACTTTC. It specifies CATGRAAGANVLTF. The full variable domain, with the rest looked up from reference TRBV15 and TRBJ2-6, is DAMVIQNPRYQVTQFGKPVTLSCSQTLNHNVMYWYQQKSSQAPKLLFHYYDKDFNNEADTPDNFQSRRPNTSFCFLDIRSPGLGDTAMYLCATGRAAGANVLTFGAGSRLTVL.

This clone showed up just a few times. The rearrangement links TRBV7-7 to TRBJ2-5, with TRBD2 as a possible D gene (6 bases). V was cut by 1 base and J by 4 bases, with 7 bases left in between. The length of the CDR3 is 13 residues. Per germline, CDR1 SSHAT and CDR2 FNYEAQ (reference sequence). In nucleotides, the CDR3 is TGTGCCAGCAGCTTAGAAGCGGGAGAGACCCAGTACTTC. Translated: CASSLEAGETQYF.

CDR3 in DNA: TGTGCCACCCAAAGGTCAGGGGTCAACACCGGGGAGCTGTTTTTT. This sequence encodes CATQRSGVNTGELFF. The chain employs TRBV10-3 and TRBJ2-2, with TRBD1 as a possible D gene (6 bases). Germline CDR1 reads ENHRY; CDR2 reads SYGVKD. Between the trimmed V and J ends, which lost 10 bases and 2 bases, there was a span of 17 bases. The CDR3 has 15 amino acids.

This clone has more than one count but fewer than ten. CDR3 sequence reads: CASSLGRLNYGYTF. The CDR3 region has the DNA TGTGCCAGCAGCCTCGGACGGCTTAACTATGGCTACACCTTC. The genes are TRBV7-9 and TRBJ1-2; unclear D gene. This CDR3 is built from 14 residues. V lost 5 bases to trimming and J lost 1 base, with 11 bases between them. Per germline, CDR1 SEHNR and CDR2 FQNEAQ (reference sequence).

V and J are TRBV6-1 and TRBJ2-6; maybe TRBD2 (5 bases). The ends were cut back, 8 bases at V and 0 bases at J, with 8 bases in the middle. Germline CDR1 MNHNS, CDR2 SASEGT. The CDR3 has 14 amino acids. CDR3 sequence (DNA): TGTGCCAGCGAGGGAGTCTCTGGGGCCAACGTCCTGACTTTC. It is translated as CASEGVSGANVLTF.

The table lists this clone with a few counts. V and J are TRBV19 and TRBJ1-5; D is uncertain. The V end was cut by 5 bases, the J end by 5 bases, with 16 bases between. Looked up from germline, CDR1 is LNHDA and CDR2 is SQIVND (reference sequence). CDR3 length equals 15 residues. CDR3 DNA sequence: TGTGCCAGTAGTCCGCATAGGGCAGCTTATCAGCCCCAGCATTTT. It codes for CASSPHRAAYQPQHF.

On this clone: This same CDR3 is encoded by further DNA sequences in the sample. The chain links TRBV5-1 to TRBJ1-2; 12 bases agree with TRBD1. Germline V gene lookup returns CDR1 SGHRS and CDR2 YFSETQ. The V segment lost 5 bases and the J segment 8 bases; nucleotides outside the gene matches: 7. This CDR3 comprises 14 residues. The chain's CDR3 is CASRAGTGGYGYTF. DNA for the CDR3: TGCGCCAGCAGGGCCGGGACAGGGGGCTACGGCTACACCTTC.